This T cell receptor (beta chain) came from a study of cytomegalovirus exposure and HLA in healthy donors. Whole-study findings and limits: Within an earlier analysis, most TCR beta V segments proved productive either about 87% or about 30% of the time. In a later analysis, HLA-C alleles had the fewest associated TCRs, DRB1 alleles the most.

PCR primers comprised 60 Vbeta and 13 Jbeta primers. Generated by immunoSEQ multiplex PCR, the TCRdb table keeps only in-frame clones and is missing some. The sample has over 150,000 clones; 70% to 80% are singletons. Deletions cut 7 bases from V and 0 bases from J, with 21 bases between. This CDR3 is built from 17 residues. The germline CDR1 and CDR2 sequences are MDHEN and SYDVKM. As concerns this clone: Its antigen is undetermined.

This sequence joins TRBV28 and TRBJ1-1; a possible D gene is TRBD1 (6 bases). This TCR derives from a man between 60 and 75 years old in good health and CMV-seronegative. Sequencing input: PBMCs. The CDR3 protein is CASKGGLGGVMNTEAFF. The CDR3, as DNA: TGTGCCAGCAAGGGGGGCCTAGGGGGGGTTATGAACACTGAAGCTTTCTTT.